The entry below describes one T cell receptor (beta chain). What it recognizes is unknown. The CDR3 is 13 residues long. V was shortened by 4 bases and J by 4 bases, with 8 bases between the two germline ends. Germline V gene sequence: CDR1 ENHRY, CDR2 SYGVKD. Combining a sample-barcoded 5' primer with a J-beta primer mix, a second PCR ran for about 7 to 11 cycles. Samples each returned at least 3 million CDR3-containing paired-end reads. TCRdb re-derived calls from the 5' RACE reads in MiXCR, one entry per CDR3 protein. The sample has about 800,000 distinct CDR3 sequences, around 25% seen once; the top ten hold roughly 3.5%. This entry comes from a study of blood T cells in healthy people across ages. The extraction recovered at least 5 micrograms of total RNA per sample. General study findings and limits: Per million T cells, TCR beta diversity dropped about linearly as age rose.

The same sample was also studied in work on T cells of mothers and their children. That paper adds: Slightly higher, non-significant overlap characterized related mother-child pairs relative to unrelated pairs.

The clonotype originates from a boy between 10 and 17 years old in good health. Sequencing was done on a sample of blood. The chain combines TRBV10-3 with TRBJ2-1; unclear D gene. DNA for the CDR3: TGTGCCATCAGTGCGCCCCCATACAATGAGCAGTTCTTC. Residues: CAISAPPYNEQFF.